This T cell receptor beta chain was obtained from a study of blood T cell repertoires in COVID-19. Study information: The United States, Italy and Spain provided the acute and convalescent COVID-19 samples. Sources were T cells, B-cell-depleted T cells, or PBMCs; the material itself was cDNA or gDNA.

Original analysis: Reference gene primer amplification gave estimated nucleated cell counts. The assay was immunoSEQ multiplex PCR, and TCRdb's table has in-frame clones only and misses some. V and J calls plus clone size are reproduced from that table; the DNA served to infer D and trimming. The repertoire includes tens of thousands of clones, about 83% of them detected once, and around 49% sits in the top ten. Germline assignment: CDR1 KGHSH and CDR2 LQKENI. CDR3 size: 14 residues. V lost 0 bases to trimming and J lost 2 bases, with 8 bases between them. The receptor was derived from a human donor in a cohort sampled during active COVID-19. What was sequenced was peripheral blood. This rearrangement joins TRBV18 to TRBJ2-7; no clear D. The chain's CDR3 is CASSPPRGAYEQYF. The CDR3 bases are TGTGCCAGCTCACCACCCCGCGGCGCCTACGAGCAGTACTTC.